This T cell receptor (beta chain) was retrieved from a study of PD-1 blockade in classical Hodgkin lymphoma. The time point denotes: cycle 4 day 1 (C4D1), after less than seven weeks of nivolumab. Exposure to brentuximab vedotin varied, and each patient had relapsed following autologous stem cell transplantation. Magnetic negative selection of thawed PBMCs was the method by which CD4+ T cells were purified. Study-level results: With respect to the repertoire differences, their causes, possibly disease activity or prior therapy, remain undefined. It was reported that newly diagnosed patients had less baseline TCR diversity than healthy donors.

The method was immunoSEQ multiplex PCR; TCRdb's version includes in-frame clones alone and lacks a portion of them. The sample lists 8,000 to 10,000 clones, roughly 75% occurring once. Germline CDR1 reads MNHNY; CDR2 reads SVGAGI (reference sequence). The CDR3 is 15 amino acids. Trimming took 6 bases from V and 4 from J; bases not matched to a gene: 5. About this clone itself: Antigen: not known.

Sequencing used CD4+ T cells from blood, obtained before the fourth cycle of nivolumab. The rearrangement links TRBV6-6 to TRBJ1-5; 11 nucleotides align to TRBD1. This sequence was found in a human donor with classical Hodgkin lymphoma. This chain's CDR3 is CASRPGQGGNQPQHF. The CDR3 DNA follows: TGTGCCAGCAGGCCGGGACAGGGGGGAAATCAGCCCCAGCATTTT.